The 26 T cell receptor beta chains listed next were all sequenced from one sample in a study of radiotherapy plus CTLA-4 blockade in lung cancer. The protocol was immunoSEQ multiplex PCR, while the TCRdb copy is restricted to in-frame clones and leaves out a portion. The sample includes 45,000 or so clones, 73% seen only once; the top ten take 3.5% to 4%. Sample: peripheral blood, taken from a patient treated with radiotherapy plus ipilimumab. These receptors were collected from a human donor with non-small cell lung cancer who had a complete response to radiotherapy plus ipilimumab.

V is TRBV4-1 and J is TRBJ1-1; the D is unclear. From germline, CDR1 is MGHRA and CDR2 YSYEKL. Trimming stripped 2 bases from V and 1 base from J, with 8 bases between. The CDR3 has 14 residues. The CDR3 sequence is CASSQLPGNTEAFF. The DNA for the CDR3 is TGCGCCAGCAGCCAATTACCGGGGAACACTGAAGCTTTCTTT.

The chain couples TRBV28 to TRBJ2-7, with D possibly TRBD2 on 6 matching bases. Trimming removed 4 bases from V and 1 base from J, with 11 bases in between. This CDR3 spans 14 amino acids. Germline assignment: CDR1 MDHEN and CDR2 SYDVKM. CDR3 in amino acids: CASSSPGRSYEQYF. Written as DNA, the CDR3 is TGTGCCAGCAGTTCCCCCGGGAGATCCTACGAGCAGTACTTC.

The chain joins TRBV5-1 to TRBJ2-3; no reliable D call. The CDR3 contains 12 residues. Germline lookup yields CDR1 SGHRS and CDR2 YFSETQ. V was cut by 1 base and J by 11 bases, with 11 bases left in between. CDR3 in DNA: TGCGCCAGCAGCTTGCCGAGTTTTCAGCAGTATTTT. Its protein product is CASSLPSFQQYF.

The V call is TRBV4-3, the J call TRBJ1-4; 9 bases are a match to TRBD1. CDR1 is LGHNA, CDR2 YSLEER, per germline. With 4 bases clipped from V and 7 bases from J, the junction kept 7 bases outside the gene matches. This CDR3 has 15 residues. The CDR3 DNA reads TGCGCCAGCAGCCGAGCGACAGGGGGGACTGAAAAACTGTTTTTT. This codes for CASSRATGGTEKLFF.

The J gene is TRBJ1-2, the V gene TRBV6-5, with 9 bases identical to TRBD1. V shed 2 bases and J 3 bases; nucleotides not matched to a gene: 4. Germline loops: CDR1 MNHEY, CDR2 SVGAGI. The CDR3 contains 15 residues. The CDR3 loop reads CASSYRDRVHYGYTF. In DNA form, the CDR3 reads TGTGCCAGCAGTTACCGGGACAGGGTGCACTATGGCTACACCTTC.

CDR3 protein: CASSLIQANTEAFF. The CDR3 nucleotides read TGTGCCAGCAGCTTAATACAGGCGAACACTGAAGCTTTCTTT. This chain connects TRBV5-5 to TRBJ1-1; a weak D match, TRBD1 (5 bases). V dropped 2 bases and J dropped 1 base, with 9 bases sitting between them. Germline V gene sequence: CDR1 SGHKS, CDR2 YYEKEE (reference sequence). CDR3 length equals 14 residues.

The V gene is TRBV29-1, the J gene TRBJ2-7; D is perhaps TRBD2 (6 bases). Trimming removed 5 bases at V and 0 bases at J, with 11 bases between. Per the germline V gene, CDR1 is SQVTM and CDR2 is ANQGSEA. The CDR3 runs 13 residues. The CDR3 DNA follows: TGCAGCGTTTTGGACTATTTCTCCTACGAGCAGTACTTC. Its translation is CSVLDYFSYEQYF.

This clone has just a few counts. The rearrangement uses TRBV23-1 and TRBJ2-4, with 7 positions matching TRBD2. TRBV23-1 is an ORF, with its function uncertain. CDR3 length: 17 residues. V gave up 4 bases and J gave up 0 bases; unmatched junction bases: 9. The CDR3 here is CASSLIKLAAAKNIQYF. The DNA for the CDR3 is TGCGCCAGCAGTCTAATTAAGCTAGCGGCAGCCAAAAACATTCAGTACTTC.

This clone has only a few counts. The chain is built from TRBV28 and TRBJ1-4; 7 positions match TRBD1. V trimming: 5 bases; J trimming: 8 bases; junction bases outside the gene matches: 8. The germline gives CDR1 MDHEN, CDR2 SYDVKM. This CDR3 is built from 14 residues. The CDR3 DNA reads TGTGCCAGCAGTGCCTACGGACAGGAGGAAAAACTGTTTTTT. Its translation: CASSAYGQEEKLFF.

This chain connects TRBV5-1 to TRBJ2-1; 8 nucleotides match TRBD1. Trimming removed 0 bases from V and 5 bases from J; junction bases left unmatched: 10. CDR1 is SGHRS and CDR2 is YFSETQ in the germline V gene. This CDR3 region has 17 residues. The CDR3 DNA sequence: TGCGCCAGCAGCTTGGGCCGGACAGGGTGGGGGAACAATGAGCAGTTCTTC. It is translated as CASSLGRTGWGNNEQFF.

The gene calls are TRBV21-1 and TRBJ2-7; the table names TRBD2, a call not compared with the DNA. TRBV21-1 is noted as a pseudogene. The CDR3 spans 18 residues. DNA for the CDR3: TGTGCCAGCAGCAACGGGACTAGCGGGGACGATAGCTCCTACGAGCAGTACTTC. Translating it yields CASSNGTSGDDSSYEQYF.

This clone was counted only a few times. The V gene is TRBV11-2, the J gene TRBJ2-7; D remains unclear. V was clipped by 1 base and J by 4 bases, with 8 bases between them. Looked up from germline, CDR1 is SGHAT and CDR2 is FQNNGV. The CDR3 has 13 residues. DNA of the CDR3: TGTGCCAGCAGCTTAGTCGAGCGTTACGAGCAGTACTTC. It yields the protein CASSLVERYEQYF.

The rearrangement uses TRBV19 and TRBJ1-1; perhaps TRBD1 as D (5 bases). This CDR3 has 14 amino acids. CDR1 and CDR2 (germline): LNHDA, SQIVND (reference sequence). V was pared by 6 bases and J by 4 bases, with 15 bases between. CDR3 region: CASRGIGALTEAFF. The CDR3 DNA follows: TGTGCCAGTAGGGGAATAGGGGCTCTCACTGAAGCTTTCTTT.

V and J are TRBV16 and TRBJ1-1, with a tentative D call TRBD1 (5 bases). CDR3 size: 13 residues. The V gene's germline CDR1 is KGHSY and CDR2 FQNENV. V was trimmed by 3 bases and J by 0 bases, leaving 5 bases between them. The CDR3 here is CASSQTVNTEAFF. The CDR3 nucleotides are TGTGCCAGCAGCCAGACAGTGAACACTGAAGCTTTCTTT.

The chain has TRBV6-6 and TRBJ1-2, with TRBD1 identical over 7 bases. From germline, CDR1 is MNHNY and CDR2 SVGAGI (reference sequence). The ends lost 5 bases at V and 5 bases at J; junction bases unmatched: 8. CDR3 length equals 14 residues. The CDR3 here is CASSPPKTGYGYTF. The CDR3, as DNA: TGTGCCAGCAGTCCGCCGAAGACAGGGTATGGCTACACCTTC.

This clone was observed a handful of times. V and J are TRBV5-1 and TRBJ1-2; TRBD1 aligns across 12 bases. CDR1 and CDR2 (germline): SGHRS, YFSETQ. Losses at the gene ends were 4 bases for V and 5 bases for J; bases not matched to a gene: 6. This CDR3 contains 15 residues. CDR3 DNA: TGCGCCAGCAGCGGCGGGACAGGGGGCGCTTATGGCTACACCTTC. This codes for CASSGGTGGAYGYTF.

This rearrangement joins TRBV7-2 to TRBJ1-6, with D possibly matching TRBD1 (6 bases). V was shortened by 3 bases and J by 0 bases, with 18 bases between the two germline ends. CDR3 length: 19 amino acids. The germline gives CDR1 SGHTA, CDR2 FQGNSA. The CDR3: CASSFSGTSTYSYNSPLHF. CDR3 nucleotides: TGTGCCAGCAGCTTCTCCGGGACATCCACGTACTCCTATAATTCACCCCTCCACTTT.

CDR3 in DNA: TGTGCCAGCAGTTTATTTTCCCACAGGGAAGCTTTCTTT. The encoded protein is CASSLFSHREAFF. The chain is built from TRBV28 and TRBJ1-1; weak D call: TRBD1 (5 bases). The CDR3 is 13 residues long. V lost 1 base, J lost 8 bases, and 11 bases lay in between. Looked up from germline, CDR1 is MDHEN and CDR2 is SYDVKM.

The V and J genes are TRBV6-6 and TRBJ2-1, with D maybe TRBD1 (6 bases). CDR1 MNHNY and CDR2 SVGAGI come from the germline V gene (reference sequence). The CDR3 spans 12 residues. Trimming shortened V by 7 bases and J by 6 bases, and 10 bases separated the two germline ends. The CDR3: CASIGRGNEQFF. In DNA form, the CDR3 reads TGTGCCAGCATAGGCAGGGGCAATGAGCAGTTCTTC.

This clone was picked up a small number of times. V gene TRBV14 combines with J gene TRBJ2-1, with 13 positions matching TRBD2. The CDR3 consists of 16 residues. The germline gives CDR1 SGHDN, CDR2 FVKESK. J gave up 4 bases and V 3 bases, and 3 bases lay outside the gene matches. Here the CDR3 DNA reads TGTGCCAGCAGCCACGGGACTAGCGGGATGTACAATGAGCAGTTCTTC. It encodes CASSHGTSGMYNEQFF.

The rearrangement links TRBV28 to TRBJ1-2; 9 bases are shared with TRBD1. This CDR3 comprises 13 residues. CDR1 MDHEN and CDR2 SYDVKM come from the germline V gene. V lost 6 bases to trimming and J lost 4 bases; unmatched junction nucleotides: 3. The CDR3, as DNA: TGTGCCAGCAGGTCGACAGGGGGCTATGGCTACACCTTC. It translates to CASRSTGGYGYTF.

CDR3 coding DNA: TGCGCCAGCAGAGAGGCCGGGACAGCACTTTACGAGCAGTACTTC. It yields the protein CASREAGTALYEQYF. V and J are TRBV5-1 and TRBJ2-7, with TRBD1 matching 7 bases. Trimming cost V 5 bases and J 4 bases; bases outside gene matches: 12. There are 15 residues in the CDR3. Germline V gene lookup returns CDR1 SGHRS and CDR2 YFSETQ.

The CDR3 sequence: CASSPWGTSAYEQYF. CDR3 DNA sequence: TGTGCCAGCAGTCCCTGGGGGACATCCGCCTACGAGCAGTACTTC. The chain has TRBV27 and TRBJ2-7; tentatively, D is TRBD1 (6 bases). The CDR3 covers 15 residues. Germline loops: CDR1 MNHEY, CDR2 SMNVEV (reference sequence). The V end was cut by 5 bases, the J end by 2 bases, with 16 bases between.

The CDR3 protein is CASGQLGGRGQETQYF. The DNA for the CDR3 is TGTGCCAGCGGCCAACTTGGGGGGAGGGGCCAAGAGACCCAGTACTTC. This sequence joins TRBV27 and TRBJ2-5; TRBD2 matches 7 bases. This CDR3 is built from 16 residues. Trimming took 8 bases from V and 1 from J; bases not matched to a gene: 13. The germline CDR1 and CDR2 sequences are MNHEY and SMNVEV (reference sequence).

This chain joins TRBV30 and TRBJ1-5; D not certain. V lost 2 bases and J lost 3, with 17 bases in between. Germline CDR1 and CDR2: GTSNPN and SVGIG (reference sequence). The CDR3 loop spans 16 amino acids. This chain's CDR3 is CAWSPSWAGYNQPQHF. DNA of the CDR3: TGTGCCTGGAGTCCATCCTGGGCCGGCTACAATCAGCCCCAGCATTTT.

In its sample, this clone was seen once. CDR3 bases: TGTGCCAGCAGTTACCGGGGGGGGGCACCCGATACGCAGTATTTT. This sequence encodes CASSYRGGAPDTQYF. The rearrangement links TRBV6-5 to TRBJ2-3; 8 positions match TRBD2. Germline V lookup: CDR1 MNHEY, CDR2 SVGAGI. The CDR3 is made up of 15 amino acids. V lost 2 bases to trimming and J lost 6 bases; unmatched junction nucleotides: 7.